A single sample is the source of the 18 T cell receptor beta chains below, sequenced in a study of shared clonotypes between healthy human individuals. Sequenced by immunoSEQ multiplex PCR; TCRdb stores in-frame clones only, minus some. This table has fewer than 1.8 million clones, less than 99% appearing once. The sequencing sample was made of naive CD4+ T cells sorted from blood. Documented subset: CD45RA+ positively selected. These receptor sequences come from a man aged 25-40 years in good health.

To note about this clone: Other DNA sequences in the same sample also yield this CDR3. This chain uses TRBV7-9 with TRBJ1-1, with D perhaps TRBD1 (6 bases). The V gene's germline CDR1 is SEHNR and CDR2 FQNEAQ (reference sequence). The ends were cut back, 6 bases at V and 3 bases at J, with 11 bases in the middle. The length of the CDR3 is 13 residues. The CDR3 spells CASSLNRDTEAFF. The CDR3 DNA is TGTGCCAGCAGTCTAAACAGGGACACTGAAGCTTTCTTT.

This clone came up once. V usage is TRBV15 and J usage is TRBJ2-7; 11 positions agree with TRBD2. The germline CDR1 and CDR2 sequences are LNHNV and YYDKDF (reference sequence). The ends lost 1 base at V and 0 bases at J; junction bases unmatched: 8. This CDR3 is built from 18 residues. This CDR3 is CATSRVSGRGKSSYEQYF. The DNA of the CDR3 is TGTGCCACCAGCAGAGTTAGCGGGAGGGGCAAAAGCTCCTACGAGCAGTACTTC.

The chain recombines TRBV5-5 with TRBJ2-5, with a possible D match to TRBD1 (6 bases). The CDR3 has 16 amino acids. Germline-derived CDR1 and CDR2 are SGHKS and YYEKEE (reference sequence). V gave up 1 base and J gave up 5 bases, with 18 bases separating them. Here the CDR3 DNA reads TGTGCCAGCAGCTTGTACTCAGGGGCCAGTTGGGAGACCCAGTACTTC. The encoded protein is CASSLYSGASWETQYF.

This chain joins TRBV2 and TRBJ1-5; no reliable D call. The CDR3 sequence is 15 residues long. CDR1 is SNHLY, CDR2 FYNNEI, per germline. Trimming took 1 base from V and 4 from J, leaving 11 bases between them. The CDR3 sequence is CASSEVPDPNQPQHF. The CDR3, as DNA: TGTGCCAGCAGTGAAGTACCAGACCCTAATCAGCCCCAGCATTTT.

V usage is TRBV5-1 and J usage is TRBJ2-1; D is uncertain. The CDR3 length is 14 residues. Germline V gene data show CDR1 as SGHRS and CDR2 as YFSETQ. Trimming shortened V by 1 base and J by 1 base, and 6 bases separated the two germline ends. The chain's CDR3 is CASSLTESYNEQFF. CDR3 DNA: TGCGCCAGCAGCTTGACAGAATCCTACAATGAGCAGTTCTTC.

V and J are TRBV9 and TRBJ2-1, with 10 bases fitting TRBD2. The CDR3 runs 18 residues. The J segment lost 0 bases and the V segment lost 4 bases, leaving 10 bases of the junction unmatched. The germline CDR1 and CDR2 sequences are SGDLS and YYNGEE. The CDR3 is CASSRRLAGQDSYNEQFF. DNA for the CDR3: TGTGCCAGCAGCAGGCGACTAGCGGGCCAAGACTCCTACAATGAGCAGTTCTTC.

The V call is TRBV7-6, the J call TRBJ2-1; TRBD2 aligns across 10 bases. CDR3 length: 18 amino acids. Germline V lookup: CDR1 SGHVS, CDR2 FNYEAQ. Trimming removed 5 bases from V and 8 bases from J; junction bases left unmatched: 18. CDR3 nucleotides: TGTGCCAGCAGCCTTTTCCCCCCTAGCGGGAGTGGGGCTCATGAGCAGTTCTTC. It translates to CASSLFPPSGSGAHEQFF.

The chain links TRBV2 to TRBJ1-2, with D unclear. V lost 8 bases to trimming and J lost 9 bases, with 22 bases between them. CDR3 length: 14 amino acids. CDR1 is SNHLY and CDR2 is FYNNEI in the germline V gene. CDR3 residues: CASHLIKTLQSYTF. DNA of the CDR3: TGTGCCAGCCACTTGATAAAAACCCTGCAGAGCTACACCTTC.

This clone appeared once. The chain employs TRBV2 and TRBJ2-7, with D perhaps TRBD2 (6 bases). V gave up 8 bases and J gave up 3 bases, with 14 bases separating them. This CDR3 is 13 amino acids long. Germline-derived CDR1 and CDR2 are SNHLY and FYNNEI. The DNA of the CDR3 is TGTGCCAGCGGTATCGGGAGTTTCTACGAGCAGTACTTC. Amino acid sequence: CASGIGSFYEQYF.

The CDR3 coding sequence is TGTGCCTGGAGATATCTTAGACCCACAGATACGCAGTATTTT. This translates into CAWRYLRPTDTQYF. The chain joins TRBV30 to TRBJ2-3, with no clear D. Trimming removed 3 bases at V and 2 bases at J, with 12 bases between. The CDR3 has 14 amino acids. Germline assignment: CDR1 GTSNPN and CDR2 SVGIG (reference sequence). Drawing the rest from reference TRBV30 and TRBJ2-3, the complete variable domain is SQTIHQWPATLVQPVGSPLSLECTVEGTSNPNLYWYRQAAGRGLQLLFYSVGIGQISSEVPQNLSASRPQDRQFILSSKKLLLSDSGFYLCAWRYLRPTDTQYFGPGTRLTVL.

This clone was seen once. CDR3 nucleotide sequence: TGTGCCAGCTGGGGAAGGACGTGGAATGAGCAGTTCTTC. It specifies CASWGRTWNEQFF. The J gene is TRBJ2-1, the V gene TRBV28; D gene unclear. Deletions cut 8 bases from V and 7 bases from J, with 15 bases between. Germline CDR1 and CDR2: MDHEN and SYDVKM. The CDR3 is 13 residues long.

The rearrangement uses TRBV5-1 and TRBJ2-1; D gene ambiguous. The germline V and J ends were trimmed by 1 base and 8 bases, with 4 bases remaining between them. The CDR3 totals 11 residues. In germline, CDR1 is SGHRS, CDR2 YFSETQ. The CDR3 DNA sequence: TGCGCCAGCAGCTTGAACGATGAGCAGTTCTTC. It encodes CASSLNDEQFF.

This chain's CDR3 is CASSWTGPTDTQYF. In DNA, the CDR3 is TGTGCCAGCAGCTGGACCGGGCCCACAGATACGCAGTATTTT. The chain carries TRBV7-2 and TRBJ2-3; D is uncertain. The ends were cut back, 4 bases at V and 2 bases at J, with 10 bases in the middle. The CDR3 contains 14 residues. CDR1 is SGHTA and CDR2 is FQGNSA in the germline V gene.

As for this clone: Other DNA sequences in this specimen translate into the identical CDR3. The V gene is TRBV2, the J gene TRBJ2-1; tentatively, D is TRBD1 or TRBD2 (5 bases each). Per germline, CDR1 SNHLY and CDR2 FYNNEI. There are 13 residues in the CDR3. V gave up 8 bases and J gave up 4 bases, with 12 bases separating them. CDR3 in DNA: TGTGCCAGCCGGGACGGAACTTACAATGAGCAGTTCTTC. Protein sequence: CASRDGTYNEQFF.

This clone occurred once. Here the CDR3 reads CAISGTGDQPQHF. CDR3 sequence (DNA): TGTGCCATCTCCGGGACAGGGGATCAGCCCCAGCATTTT. The rearrangement links TRBV7-9 to TRBJ1-5; 10 bases align to TRBD1. There are 13 residues in the CDR3. With 10 bases clipped from V and 5 bases from J, the junction kept 5 bases outside the gene matches. CDR1 is SEHNR, CDR2 FQNEAQ, per germline (reference sequence).

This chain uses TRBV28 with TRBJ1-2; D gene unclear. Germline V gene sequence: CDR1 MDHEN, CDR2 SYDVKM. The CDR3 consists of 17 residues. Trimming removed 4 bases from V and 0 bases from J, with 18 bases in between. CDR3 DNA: TGTGCCAGCAGTTCGCCGGGCCAGAGTAGACCTAACTATGGCTACACCTTC. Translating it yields CASSSPGQSRPNYGYTF.

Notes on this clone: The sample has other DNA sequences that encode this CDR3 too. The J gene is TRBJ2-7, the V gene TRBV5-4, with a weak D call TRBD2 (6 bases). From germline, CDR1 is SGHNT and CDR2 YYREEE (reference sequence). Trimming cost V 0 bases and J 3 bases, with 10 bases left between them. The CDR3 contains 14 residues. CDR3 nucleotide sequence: TGTGCCAGCAGCTTGGCGGGAGCCCTCTACGAGCAGTACTTC. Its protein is CASSLAGALYEQYF.

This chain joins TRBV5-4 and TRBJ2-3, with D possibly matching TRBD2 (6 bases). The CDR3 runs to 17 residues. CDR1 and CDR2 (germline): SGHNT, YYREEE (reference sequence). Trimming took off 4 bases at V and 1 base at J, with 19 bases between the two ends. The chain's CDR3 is CASSPPGLPGGTDTQYF. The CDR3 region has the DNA TGTGCCAGCAGCCCTCCGGGCCTACCGGGGGGCACAGATACGCAGTATTTT.